Following are 30 T cell receptor beta chains from one sample sequenced in a study of blood T cells in healthy people across ages (dated by TCRdb to the mid-2010s). Library generation was performed with 5' RACE. For sequencing, an Illumina HiSeq 2500 was employed. A second PCR of about 6 to 11 cycles was performed with a sample-barcoded 5' primer and a J-beta primer mix. Clones were called with MiXCR by TCRdb after fastp trimmed the public reads at Q25, and only in-frame beta chains were retained. Rows matching on CDR3 protein sequence are summarized as one entry with the most common DNA and genes. This sample has around 1.5 million distinct CDR3 sequences in its table, and almost 35% of those were observed once. The ten most abundant clones make up approximately 10% of the sample. Sequenced input: blood. These receptors all come from a woman in her twenties or thirties in good health.

The genes are TRBV5-1 and TRBJ1-1; TRBD1 might be the D (5 bases). This CDR3 contains 12 residues. Trimming shortened V by 0 bases and J by 9 bases, and 9 bases separated the two germline ends. CDR1 and CDR2 from the germline V gene are SGHRS and YFSETQ. This CDR3 is CASSLDRGKAFF. In nucleotides, the CDR3 is TGCGCCAGCAGCTTGGATAGGGGTAAAGCTTTCTTT.

V and J are TRBV28 and TRBJ2-5; D unclear. CDR1 and CDR2 (germline): MDHEN, SYDVKM. CDR3 length: 15 amino acids. The V and J ends lost 1 base and 5 bases respectively, with 14 bases between them. The CDR3 region has the DNA TGTGCCAGCAGTTTATCGGTTAGCCCTCGGGAGACCCAGTACTTC. This gives the protein CASSLSVSPRETQYF. Looking up the rest from reference TRBV28 and TRBJ2-5 gives the full variable domain: DVKVTQSSRYLVKRTGEKVFLECVQDMDHENMFWYRQDPGLGLRLIYFSYDVKMKEKGDIPEGYSVSREKKERFSLILESASTNQTSMYLCASSLSVSPRETQYFGPGTRLLVL.

The CDR3 nucleotides read TGCGCCAGCAGCCTTGGGTGGTTGGAACAGCCCCAGCATTTT. This encodes CASSLGWLEQPQHF. The rearrangement joins TRBV4-1 to TRBJ1-5; D not certain. From germline, CDR1 is MGHRA and CDR2 YSYEKL. The germline V and J ends were trimmed by 4 bases and 7 bases, with 14 bases remaining between them. CDR3 length equals 14 residues.

This clonotype appeared a few times. This chain links TRBV20-1 with TRBJ2-7; 9 nucleotides line up with TRBD2. CDR1 is DFQATT, CDR2 SNEGSKA, per germline (reference sequence). CDR3 length equals 14 residues. V dropped 7 bases and J dropped 2; count of bases not matched to a gene: 9. The CDR3 DNA follows: TGCAGTGGCCTCTCCGGACTAGCGACCTACGAGCAGTACTTC. Encoded protein: CSGLSGLATYEQYF.

V is TRBV20-1 and J is TRBJ2-1; the D is unclear. V was clipped by 5 bases and J by 6 bases, with 8 bases between them. CDR3 size: 11 residues. Germline V gene sequence: CDR1 DFQATT, CDR2 SNEGSKA (reference sequence). CDR3 DNA sequence: TGCAGTGCTCTAGGCGGCAATGAGCAGTTCTTC. Translated: CSALGGNEQFF.

This clonotype was recorded a few times. The V and J genes are TRBV25-1 and TRBJ1-2, with D unclear. The V gene lost 10 bases and the J gene lost 8 bases, with 14 bases spanning the gap. This CDR3 has 11 amino acids. Germline CDR1 reads MGHDK; CDR2 reads SYGVNS. The CDR3 sequence: CATLFLGGYTF. The CDR3 DNA reads TGTGCCACCCTTTTCCTAGGCGGCTACACCTTC.

This chain links TRBV6-2 or TRBV6-3 with TRBJ2-3, with D unresolved. The CDR3 spans 15 residues. Trimming shortened V by 5 bases and J by 3 bases, and 15 bases separated the two germline ends. The germline gives CDR1 MNHEY, CDR2 SVGEGT. The CDR3 spells CASSGPGWATDTQYF. In nucleotides, the CDR3 is TGTGCCAGCAGTGGACCGGGCTGGGCGACAGATACGCAGTATTTT.

This clonotype has just a few counts. The chain has TRBV6-1 and TRBJ2-1; 13 bases fit TRBD2. The trim removed 0 bases at V and 2 bases at J, leaving 7 bases unmatched. Germline V lookup: CDR1 MNHNS, CDR2 SASEGT. The CDR3 covers 19 residues. The CDR3 region has the DNA TGTGCCAGCAGTGAAGCGTGGAGGACTAGCGGGAGTCCCTACAATGAGCAGTTCTTC. This gives the protein CASSEAWRTSGSPYNEQFF.

This clonotype was counted ten times or more. The chain couples TRBV12-3 or TRBV12-4 to TRBJ1-1; no firm D call. Trimming removed 7 bases from V and 4 bases from J, with 13 bases in between. This CDR3 region has 13 residues. The CDR3: CASTKGGITEAFF. CDR3 DNA sequence: TGTGCCAGCACCAAAGGCGGGATCACTGAAGCTTTCTTT.

This clonotype has a handful of counts. The rearrangement uses TRBV6-2 or TRBV6-3 and TRBJ2-3; TRBD1 matches 7 bases. Unmatched junction bases numbered 15, after V lost 7 bases and J lost 2 bases. The germline V gene encodes CDR1 MNHEY and CDR2 SVGEGT. The CDR3 loop spans 17 amino acids. The CDR3: CASTLRTGSPSTDTQYF. The CDR3 nucleotides are TGTGCCAGCACCTTACGGACAGGCTCCCCCTCCACAGATACGCAGTATTTT.

V gene TRBV5-4 combines with J gene TRBJ1-2; D gene uncertain. The germline V gene encodes CDR1 SGHNT and CDR2 YYREEE (reference sequence). V dropped 0 bases and J dropped 6 bases, with 18 bases sitting between them. CDR3 size: 16 residues. CDR3 nucleotides: TGTGCCAGCAGCTTGGCTAGTAACAGATTAACCGATGGCTACACCTTC. Translation gives CASSLASNRLTDGYTF.

In its sample, this clonotype was seen a few times. The chain combines TRBV12-3 or TRBV12-4 with TRBJ2-1; a weak D match, TRBD2 (5 bases). The CDR3 length is 14 residues. Trimming stripped 5 bases from V and 5 bases from J, with 13 bases between. CDR3 sequence reads: CASSEGDTHNEQFF. The DNA for the CDR3 is TGTGCCAGCAGTGAGGGAGACACCCACAATGAGCAGTTCTTC.

This clonotype was observed a handful of times. The chain uses TRBV2 and TRBJ2-5; the D is unclear. Germline V gene data show CDR1 as SNHLY and CDR2 as FYNNEI. This CDR3 region has 13 residues. V shed 3 bases and J shed 2 bases, with 7 bases lying between them. The CDR3 nucleotides are TGTGCCAGCAGTGAGTACCAGCAAGAGACCCAGTACTTC. Protein: CASSEYQQETQYF.

The gene calls are TRBV28 and TRBJ1-4, with D maybe TRBD1 (5 bases). V lost 6 bases and J lost 5, with 13 bases in between. The germline V gene has CDR1 MDHEN and CDR2 SYDVKM. The CDR3 length is 14 residues. CDR3 residues: CASSSTDSNEKLFF. The CDR3 nucleotides are TGTGCCAGCAGCTCGACAGATTCGAATGAAAAACTGTTTTTT.

This clonotype was recorded at least ten times. The chain employs TRBV29-1 and TRBJ2-5; no reliable D call. V was cut by 4 bases and J by 2 bases, with 5 bases left in between. The CDR3 spans 11 residues. From germline, CDR1 is SQVTM and CDR2 ANQGSEA. In DNA, the CDR3 is TGCAGCGTTGGGTCGCAAGAGACCCAGTACTTC. This gives the protein CSVGSQETQYF. Full variable domain (remainder filled in from reference TRBV29-1 and TRBJ2-5): SAVISQKPSRDICQRGTSLTIQCQVDSQVTMMFWYRQQPGQSLTLIATANQGSEATYESGFVIDKFPISRPNLTFSTLTVSNMSPEDSSIYLCSVGSQETQYFGPGTRLLVL.

V and J are TRBV20-1 and TRBJ2-7, with D uncertain. Trimming removed 0 bases from V and 2 bases from J, with 11 bases in between. From germline, CDR1 is DFQATT and CDR2 SNEGSKA (reference sequence). The CDR3 runs 14 residues. The CDR3 sequence: CSARDMILTYEQYF. The CDR3 bases are TGCAGTGCTAGAGACATGATACTTACCTACGAGCAGTACTTC.

The chain recombines TRBV12-3 or TRBV12-4 with TRBJ1-4; D gene uncertain. The CDR3 runs 13 residues. V lost 6 bases, J lost 8 bases, and 13 bases lay in between. CDR3 nucleotide sequence: TGTGCCAGCAGCCCCGCGGGATTAGAAAAACTGTTTTTT. This encodes CASSPAGLEKLFF.

This clonotype appeared a few times. CDR3 sequence reads: CARGAGGRYEQYF. CDR3 nucleotide sequence: TGTGCCAGGGGGGCGGGGGGACGATACGAGCAGTACTTC. V is TRBV21-1 and J is TRBJ2-7; the DNA was not compared with TRBD1, the D call given in the table. TRBV21-1 is an annotated pseudogene. This CDR3 has 13 amino acids.

The rearrangement joins TRBV4-2 to TRBJ1-5, with D tentatively TRBD1 (5 bases). The V gene's germline CDR1 is LGHNA and CDR2 YNFKEQ. V lost 0 bases and J lost 4, with 16 bases in between. This CDR3 has 17 residues. CDR3 in DNA: TGTGCCAGCAGCCAAGATGTACGGGGCGCCGGGAATCAGCCCCAGCATTTT. Protein sequence: CASSQDVRGAGNQPQHF.

CDR3 loop: CASRTSGGALTDTQYF. CDR3 bases: TGTGCCAGCCGAACTAGCGGGGGGGCCTTGACAGATACGCAGTATTTT. The genes are TRBV2 and TRBJ2-3, with 13 bases matching TRBD2. The CDR3 extends over 16 amino acids. Germline CDR1 and CDR2: SNHLY and FYNNEI. Trimming removed 8 bases from V and 3 bases from J; junction bases left unmatched: 8. Based on the CDR3 plus reference TRBV2 and TRBJ2-3, the full variable domain is EPEVTQTPSHQVTQMGQEVILRCVPISNHLYFYWYRQILGQKVEFLVSFYNNEISEKSEIFDDQFSVERPDGSNFTLKIRSTKLEDSAMYFCASRTSGGALTDTQYFGPGTRLTVL.

This clonotype was seen only once. V usage is TRBV20-1 and J usage is TRBJ2-3; D call uncertain. The germline V and J ends were trimmed by 7 bases and 2 bases, with 13 bases remaining between them. The CDR3 contains 13 residues. Per the germline V gene, CDR1 is DFQATT and CDR2 is SNEGSKA (reference sequence). In DNA form, the CDR3 reads TGCAGTGGCCTACCGGATAACACAGATACGCAGTATTTT. It encodes CSGLPDNTDTQYF.

The V call is TRBV20-1, the J call TRBJ1-5; the D gene is possibly TRBD1 (5 bases). Looked up from germline, CDR1 is DFQATT and CDR2 is SNEGSKA (reference sequence). The V end lost 4 bases, the J end lost 7 bases, and 17 bases lay between the germline ends. This CDR3 contains 14 residues. This CDR3 is CSATTVNPGQPQHF. DNA for the CDR3: TGCAGTGCTACAACAGTGAATCCAGGGCAGCCCCAGCATTTT.

This sequence joins TRBV2 and TRBJ2-7, with a tentative D call TRBD1 (5 bases). The CDR3 length is 12 residues. V was clipped by 7 bases and J by 1 base, with 8 bases between them. Germline CDR1 reads SNHLY; CDR2 reads FYNNEI. In nucleotides, the CDR3 is TGTGCCAGCAATGCAGGGTCCTACGAGCAGTACTTC. It yields the protein CASNAGSYEQYF.

The chain recombines TRBV6-2 or TRBV6-3 with TRBJ1-2, with D possibly matching TRBD1 (6 bases). CDR1 and CDR2 (germline): MNHEY, SVGEGT. Trimming took 5 bases from V and 7 from J, leaving 11 bases between them. This CDR3 spans 12 amino acids. The CDR3 nucleotides are TGTGCCAGCAGTGAACAGGGATCTGGCTACACCTTC. It specifies CASSEQGSGYTF.

The rearrangement uses TRBV3-1 and TRBJ1-1; D not resolved. Deletions cut 7 bases from V and 4 bases from J, with 19 bases between. The CDR3 is 15 residues long. Germline assignment: CDR1 LGHDT and CDR2 YNNKEL (reference sequence). The CDR3 sequence: CASIRGVAGFTEAFF. The CDR3 coding sequence is TGTGCCAGCATCCGGGGAGTGGCCGGGTTCACTGAAGCTTTCTTT. The full variable domain, in which reference TRBV3-1 and TRBJ1-1 provide the parts outside the CDR3, is DTAVSQTPKYLVTQMGNDKSIKCEQNLGHDTMYWYKQDSKKFLKIMFSYNNKELIINETVPNRFSPKSPDKAHLNLHINSLELGDSAVYFCASIRGVAGFTEAFFGQGTRLTVV.

J is TRBJ1-2 and V is TRBV6-6; 8 bases line up with TRBD1. V lost 6 bases to trimming and J lost 3 bases; unmatched junction nucleotides: 15. The CDR3 consists of 17 residues. Germline CDR1 is MNHNY and CDR2 is SVGAGI (reference sequence). CDR3 amino acids: CASSTQGARLRHYGYTF. The CDR3 DNA reads TGTGCCAGCAGCACTCAGGGGGCTCGCCTTCGCCACTATGGCTACACCTTC.

This clonotype has a count of ten or more. The chain links TRBV7-2 to TRBJ2-7; TRBD2 matches at 11 bases. Germline loops: CDR1 SGHTA, CDR2 FQGNSA. This CDR3 spans 14 amino acids. The V gene end was trimmed by 4 bases and the J gene end by 4 bases; junction bases not matched to a gene: 3. DNA for the CDR3: TGTGCCAGCAGCTCTAGCGGGGGGCCATACGAGCAGTACTTC. It yields the protein CASSSSGGPYEQYF.

This clonotype was picked up many times. This rearrangement joins TRBV29-1 to TRBJ2-1; a weak D match, TRBD2 (5 bases). Germline assignment: CDR1 SQVTM and CDR2 ANQGSEA. The CDR3 runs 13 residues. Trimming pared 4 bases from V and 3 bases from J, leaving 10 bases between. The CDR3 protein is CSVAGIVYNEQFF. CDR3 DNA sequence: TGCAGCGTTGCCGGGATCGTCTACAATGAGCAGTTCTTC.

The chain combines TRBV20-1 with TRBJ2-7, with 7 bases that match TRBD1. J was trimmed by 7 bases and V by 0 bases; bases with no gene match: 9. CDR1 and CDR2 (germline): DFQATT, SNEGSKA (reference sequence). CDR3 length equals 14 residues. CDR3 coding DNA: TGCAGTGCTAGAGATCCGGGACAGTATGTAGAGCAGTACTTC. It encodes CSARDPGQYVEQYF.

This chain joins TRBV7-2 and TRBJ2-7, with TRBD2 matching 14 bases. Germline CDR1 is SGHTA and CDR2 is FQGNSA. The CDR3 loop spans 16 amino acids. V lost 4 bases to trimming and J lost 3 bases; unmatched junction nucleotides: 5. The CDR3 loop is CASSSGLAGVVYEQYF. The CDR3, as DNA: TGTGCCAGCAGCTCGGGACTAGCGGGAGTAGTCTACGAGCAGTACTTC.